These T cell receptor beta chains were read from a single sample in a study of identical twins. TCRdb fed the 5' RACE reads into MiXCR, producing one record per CDR3 protein. The sample has fewer than 900,000 distinct CDR3 sequences; 21% are singletons. These data were likewise used in another study, on T cells expressing NK-cell markers.

What was sequenced was PBMCs. All receptors come from a woman aged 18-29 years in good health. Each CDR3 is given without its conserved first and last residue.

>TRBJ2-3|TRBV20-1
SANLDRGNTDTQY
>TRBJ2-3|TRBV20-1
SASRGLQSTDTQY
>TRBJ2-3|TRBV12-3/TRBV12-4
ASGILGQRADTQY
>TRBJ1-5|TRBV6-1
ASSEGRSGQPQH
>TRBJ2-1|TRBV12-3/TRBV12-4
ASILGGRALYNEQF
>TRBJ2-7|TRBV10-3
AISVAGGTYEQY
>TRBJ2-1|TRBV7-6
ASRLAPERGNNEQF
>TRBJ2-7|TRBV20-1
SASAGGGTYEQY
>TRBJ1-2|TRBV27
ASSPPGGNYGYT
>TRBJ2-7|TRBV2
ASSVPISYEQY
>TRBJ2-5|TRBV20-1
SARDTQGARETQY
>TRBJ2-1|TRBV11-2
ASSLRGFRRVEDNEQF
>TRBJ2-1|TRBV6-6
ASTNYNEQF
>TRBJ2-2|TRBV29-1
SVTPRLAGGQNTGELF
>TRBJ1-2|TRBV20-1
SAIWSYGYT
>TRBJ2-3|TRBV6-5
ATLSTDTQY
>TRBJ2-1|TRBV5-8
ASSFHGTLSEQF
>TRBJ2-4|TRBV12-3/TRBV12-4
ASSLGGTEINIQY
>TRBJ1-1|TRBV6-1
ATSLGQGTNTEAF
>TRBJ2-1|TRBV9
ASSVSGGAGDEQF
>TRBJ2-4|TRBV6-5
ASSLWGQNIQY
>TRBJ2-2|TRBV20-1
SAPAGQSTGELF
>TRBJ2-5|TRBV20-1
SARDLRETQY
>TRBJ2-7|TRBV7-2
ASSQWAGLNYEQY
>TRBJ2-1|TRBV9
ASSVSLAYNEQF
>TRBJ2-1|TRBV20-1
SAVILSEQF
>TRBJ2-7|TRBV7-9
ASSLQEQSYEQY
>TRBJ1-1|TRBV9
ASTPTGGLRNTEAF
>TRBJ2-7|TRBV5-1
ASSLVQRGEQY
>TRBJ2-1|TRBV7-8
ASSAHWQQF